This TCR beta chain was identified during a study of naive and memory T cell subsets. Amplification of ligated cDNA took four PCR rounds with SP2 and nested alpha and beta constant primers. Reverse transcription of blood and skin TCR RNA was primed at alpha and beta constant regions. TCRdb re-analysed the UMI-ligation and nested PCR reads in MiXCR, keeping a single row per CDR3 protein. The repertoire has fewer than 35,000 distinct CDR3 sequences, less than 8.5% of them found once; the top ten carry 3% to 3.5%. This clonotype was picked up many times. The sample's treatment: skin biopsy from PPD injection site in Mantoux-positive individual. A UMI-containing oligonucleotide was joined by 3' ligation to the TCR cDNA template. Individuals with a positive Mantoux test gave biopsies from PPD-injected skin. Input was about 1 to 1000 ng of DNase-treated total RNA without cell sorting. Trimming removed 0 bases from V and 4 bases from J, with 10 bases in between. Germline loops: CDR1 SGHRS, CDR2 YFSETQ. The CDR3 covers 14 residues.

The chain employs TRBV5-1 and TRBJ1-1; D gene ambiguous. Sample: skin, taken from a tuberculin skin test site. This clonotype was obtained from an adult in good health. The chain's CDR3 is CASSLDQRGTEAFF. The CDR3 DNA reads TGCGCCAGCAGCTTGGACCAACGCGGCACTGAAGCTTTCTTT.